This passage covers 26 T cell receptor beta chains from one sample sequenced in a study of CD8+ T cells in alopecia areata (dated by TCRdb to the late 2010s). This specimen's time point label, interpreted: baseline before oral tofacitinib. Library generation was performed with the immunoSEQ multiplex PCR assay. For TCR sequencing, RNA was extracted from every sample and reverse transcribed into cDNA to serve as template. In its TCRdb copy, this immuneACCESS table keeps in-frame sequences only and misses some clones. Where compared with another copy, unresolved V genes explain less than half of these, and the others have no known cause. The sample contains hundreds of thousands of clones, approximately 61% of them found a single time. Less than 0.6% of the sample rests with the top ten. The sample here was CD4+ T cells sorted from blood, taken at week 0. All receptors come from a human donor with alopecia areata.

The V call is TRBV6-6, the J call TRBJ2-7, with 11 positions matching TRBD1. CDR1 is MNHNY and CDR2 is SVGAGI in the germline V gene (reference sequence). The CDR3 runs to 14 residues. With V trimmed by 5 bases and J by 6 bases, 6 bases remained unmatched. CDR3 sequence reads: CASSTGQGVFEQYF. In DNA, the CDR3 is TGTGCCAGCAGTACGGGACAGGGGGTCTTCGAGCAGTACTTC.

A note on this clone: Other DNA variants within this sample encode the same CDR3. This chain links TRBV5-1 with TRBJ2-7, with 9 nucleotides matching TRBD1. V trimming: 3 bases; J trimming: 4 bases; junction bases outside the gene matches: 2. Germline V gene sequence: CDR1 SGHRS, CDR2 YFSETQ. The CDR3 is made up of 13 amino acids. CDR3 nucleotides: TGCGCCAGCAGCTCGGGACAGGGTTACGAGCAGTACTTC. Translating gives CASSSGQGYEQYF. The full variable domain, completed using reference TRBV5-1 and TRBJ2-7, is KAGVTQTPRYLIKTRGQQVTLSCSPISGHRSVSWYQQTPGQGLQFLFEYFSETQRNKGNFPGRFSGRQFSNSRSEMNVSTLELGDSALYLCASSSGQGYEQYFGPGTRLTVT.

This sequence joins TRBV7-2 and TRBJ2-2, with D hard to call. CDR1 is SGHTA, CDR2 FQGNSA, per germline. This CDR3 spans 14 amino acids. V was pared by 0 bases and J by 1 base, with 3 bases between. This chain's CDR3 is CASSLAMNTGELFF. The CDR3 bases are TGTGCCAGCAGCTTAGCCATGAACACCGGGGAGCTGTTTTTT.

The chain carries TRBV18 and TRBJ2-3; perhaps TRBD2 as D (6 bases). The ends were cut back, 6 bases at V and 2 bases at J, with 15 bases in the middle. This CDR3 comprises 15 residues. Germline CDR1 and CDR2: KGHSH and LQKENI. CDR3 region: CASSRGGSNTDTQYF. The CDR3 coding sequence is TGTGCCAGCTCGCGGGGCGGTTCTAACACAGATACGCAGTATTTT. The variable domain in full, with the rest retrieved from reference TRBV18 and TRBJ2-3, is NAGVMQNPRHLVRRRGQEARLRCSPMKGHSHVYWYRQLPEEGLKFMVYLQKENIIDESGMPKERFSAEFPKEGPSILRIQQVVRGDSAAYFCASSRGGSNTDTQYFGPGTRLTVL.

The CDR3 reads CASSGGRTSGPRGIYNEQFF. The CDR3 DNA reads TGTGCCAGCAGTGGCGGTCGTACTAGCGGGCCCAGGGGGATATACAATGAGCAGTTCTTC. The chain is built from TRBV2 and TRBJ2-1, with 9 bases fitting TRBD2. Per the germline V gene, CDR1 is SNHLY and CDR2 is FYNNEI. There are 20 residues in the CDR3. Losses at the gene ends were 4 bases for V and 4 bases for J; bases not matched to a gene: 20.

This clone was counted a few times. This chain links TRBV25-1 with TRBJ2-7; D uncertain. The CDR3 consists of 15 residues. Germline CDR1 MGHDK, CDR2 SYGVNS. The V end lost 4 bases, the J end lost 2 bases, and 15 bases lay between the germline ends. The CDR3 DNA is TGTGCCAGCAGTGCAGGACCAGATGTGGCCTACGAGCAGTACTTC. Its translation is CASSAGPDVAYEQYF.

This clone was seen more than once but under ten times. The chain recombines TRBV29-1 with TRBJ2-1, with 9 bases lining up with TRBD2. Germline loops: CDR1 SQVTM, CDR2 ANQGSEA. This CDR3 contains 16 residues. V shed 0 bases, J shed 8 bases, and the junction held 11 bases outside the gene matches. This CDR3 is CSVEEVAGAPLYEQFF. Here the CDR3 DNA reads TGCAGCGTTGAAGAGGTAGCGGGGGCCCCTTTGTATGAGCAGTTCTTC.

This clone was seen more than once but under ten times. V gene TRBV6-5 combines with J gene TRBJ1-4, with D perhaps matching TRBD1 (5 bases). With 8 bases removed from V and 8 bases from J, the gap between germline ends came to 12 bases. The CDR3 extends over 12 amino acids. Germline CDR1 and CDR2: MNHEY and SVGAGI. Here the CDR3 reads CASSRDGEKLFF. DNA for the CDR3: TGTGCCAGCTCCAGGGATGGAGAAAAACTGTTTTTT.

The chain is built from TRBV9 and TRBJ2-7; D may be TRBD2 (6 bases). CDR1 SGDLS and CDR2 YYNGEE come from the germline V gene. The ends were cut back, 3 bases at V and 1 base at J, with 14 bases in the middle. The CDR3 runs 15 residues. CDR3 nucleotide sequence: TGTGCCAGCAGCGCCGCGGGGACCCTTTCCTACGAGCAGTACTTC. Encoded protein: CASSAAGTLSYEQYF.

The J gene is TRBJ2-1, the V gene TRBV7-2; TRBD2 matches 9 bases. The V gene end was trimmed by 5 bases and the J gene end by 6 bases; junction bases not matched to a gene: 11. CDR3 length: 16 residues. The germline CDR1 and CDR2 sequences are SGHTA and FQGNSA. DNA of the CDR3: TGTGCCAGCAGCCCAGCTCGCGGGGGGGCTGTCAATGAGCAGTTCTTC. It encodes CASSPARGGAVNEQFF.

This clone has more than one count but fewer than ten. The rearrangement uses TRBV29-1 and TRBJ1-2, with D uncertain. Trimming removed 2 bases from V and 4 bases from J, with 14 bases in between. CDR3 length: 14 residues. Germline assignment: CDR1 SQVTM and CDR2 ANQGSEA. The CDR3 loop reads CSVEFQESRYGYTF. In nucleotides, the CDR3 is TGCAGCGTTGAATTCCAGGAATCCCGCTATGGCTACACCTTC. The entire variable domain, with the rest obtained from reference TRBV29-1 and TRBJ1-2, is as follows: SAVISQKPSRDICQRGTSLTIQCQVDSQVTMMFWYRQQPGQSLTLIATANQGSEATYESGFVIDKFPISRPNLTFSTLTVSNMSPEDSSIYLCSVEFQESRYGYTFGSGTRLTVV.

V and J are TRBV30 and TRBJ2-1; no clear D gene. V was cut by 3 bases and J by 8 bases, with 11 bases left in between. CDR3 length equals 12 residues. Germline CDR1 and CDR2: GTSNPN and SVGIG (reference sequence). As DNA, the CDR3 is TGTGCCTGGAGATGGGCTAGGGATGAGCAGTTCTTC. It is translated as CAWRWARDEQFF.

This clone was counted ten times or more. Other DNA variants within this sample encode the same CDR3. The chain is built from TRBV18 and TRBJ2-1; unclear D gene. V was cut by 2 bases and J by 0 bases, with 5 bases left in between. Per the germline V gene, CDR1 is KGHSH and CDR2 is LQKENI. This CDR3 is built from 14 residues. The CDR3 DNA sequence: TGTGCCAGCTCACCAACTAACTCCTACAATGAGCAGTTCTTC. Translation gives CASSPTNSYNEQFF.

The V call is TRBV19, the J call TRBJ1-1; tentatively, D is TRBD1 (5 bases). The V and J ends lost 3 bases and 1 base respectively, with 9 bases between them. The CDR3 covers 14 residues. Germline V gives CDR1 LNHDA, CDR2 SQIVND (reference sequence). Here the CDR3 reads CASSMDIANTEAFF. In nucleotides, the CDR3 is TGTGCCAGTAGTATGGACATCGCGAACACTGAAGCTTTCTTT.

The chain uses TRBV29-1 and TRBJ2-2, with D hard to call. The CDR3 is 12 amino acids. Between the trimmed V and J ends, which lost 4 bases and 7 bases, there was a span of 10 bases. Germline V gene lookup returns CDR1 SQVTM and CDR2 ANQGSEA. The CDR3 sequence is CSVGWPNGELFF. CDR3 sequence (DNA): TGCAGCGTTGGTTGGCCCAACGGGGAGCTGTTTTTT.

This chain links TRBV7-6 with TRBJ2-3; the D is unclear. The CDR3 extends over 14 amino acids. The V end lost 2 bases, the J end lost 2 bases, and 8 bases lay between the germline ends. CDR1 is SGHVS and CDR2 is FNYEAQ in the germline V gene. The CDR3 loop is CASSLYGITDTQYF. Written as DNA, the CDR3 is TGTGCCAGCAGCTTATACGGAATCACAGATACGCAGTATTTT.

This clone has just a few counts. The chain joins TRBV6-1 to TRBJ1-4, with D uncertain. V lost 6 bases and J 0 bases, leaving 8 bases between the germline ends. Germline assignment: CDR1 MNHNS and CDR2 SASEGT. CDR3 length: 14 residues. CDR3 sequence (DNA): TGTGCCAGCAGCTTGACGACAACTAATGAAAAACTGTTTTTT. Translated, it gives CASSLTTTNEKLFF.

In its sample, this clone was seen a few times. J is TRBJ1-1 and V is TRBV30; no definite D call. The germline V gene has CDR1 GTSNPN and CDR2 SVGIG (reference sequence). The CDR3 is 14 amino acids. V lost 0 bases, J lost 7 bases, and 15 bases lay in between. The CDR3 loop is CAWSVREYRGEAFF. In DNA form, the CDR3 reads TGTGCCTGGAGTGTACGAGAATATCGTGGTGAAGCTTTCTTT.

The chain joins TRBV25-1 to TRBJ1-5; D is possibly TRBD1 (6 bases). The CDR3 extends over 16 amino acids. V lost 4 bases and J lost 5, with 18 bases in between. Germline V gene lookup returns CDR1 MGHDK and CDR2 SYGVNS. The CDR3 loop is CASSADGQFKDQPQHF. The CDR3 DNA is TGTGCCAGCAGTGCAGACGGACAGTTCAAAGATCAGCCCCAGCATTTT. The full variable domain, completed using reference TRBV25-1 and TRBJ1-5, is EADIYQTPRYLVIGTGKKITLECSQTMGHDKMYWYQQDPGMELHLIHYSYGVNSTEKGDLSSESTVSRIRTEHFPLTLESARPSHTSQYLCASSADGQFKDQPQHFGDGTRLSIL.

The table lists this clone with a few counts. V usage is TRBV12-5 and J usage is TRBJ2-1; 11 bases fit TRBD2. Germline V gives CDR1 LGHNT, CDR2 FRNRAP. This CDR3 comprises 15 residues. Unmatched junction bases numbered 6, after V lost 6 bases and J lost 5 bases. CDR3 region: CASGPGTSGHNEQFF. CDR3 coding DNA: TGTGCTAGTGGCCCGGGGACTAGCGGACACAATGAGCAGTTCTTC.

V and J are TRBV5-1 and TRBJ1-1, with 8 positions matching TRBD1. V lost 0 bases to trimming and J lost 2 bases; unmatched junction nucleotides: 0. The CDR3 is 14 amino acids. Germline V lookup: CDR1 SGHRS, CDR2 YFSETQ. CDR3 in DNA: TGCGCCAGCAGCTTGGCAGGGGGCAACACTGAAGCTTTCTTT. It yields the protein CASSLAGGNTEAFF.

This clone has only a few counts. This chain links TRBV7-3 with TRBJ2-3; 10 bases fit TRBD2. Germline CDR1 and CDR2: SGHTA and FQGTGA. CDR3 length: 15 amino acids. The V and J ends lost 4 bases and 4 bases, in that order; junction bases with no gene match: 5. In DNA form, the CDR3 reads TGTGCCAGCAGCTCTCAGCGGGGGGGCCCAGATACGCAGTATTTT. Amino acid sequence: CASSSQRGGPDTQYF.

This chain joins TRBV9 and TRBJ1-2; 10 positions agree with TRBD1. CDR1 SGDLS and CDR2 YYNGEE come from the germline V gene. The CDR3 is made up of 16 amino acids. V lost 5 bases and J lost 4; bases outside the gene matches: 11. The CDR3 DNA reads TGTGCCAGCAGTGTCGATAAGGACAGGGGGATCTATGGCTACACCTTC. Encoded protein: CASSVDKDRGIYGYTF.

Remarks on this clone: A junction end diverges from the germline sequence, so it may reflect a read error. The V gene is TRBV23-1, the J gene TRBJ2-7, with D perhaps matching TRBD1 (7 bases). TRBV23-1 falls under the ORF class, with uncertain function. CDR3 size: 13 residues. This CDR3 is CASSRGEQGPKPF. Written as DNA, the CDR3 is TGCGCCAGCAGTCGGGGGGAACAGGGGCCGAAGCCCTTC.

This clone was observed a handful of times. This sequence joins TRBV29-1 and TRBJ2-7, with TRBD1 matching over 7 bases. With 5 bases clipped from V and 5 bases from J, the junction kept 6 bases outside the gene matches. Germline V gives CDR1 SQVTM, CDR2 ANQGSEA. This CDR3 has 12 residues. The CDR3 DNA sequence: TGCAGCGTTTACACACAGGGGAACGAGCAGTACTTC. It yields the protein CSVYTQGNEQYF.

A few counts support this clone. The chain couples TRBV29-1 to TRBJ2-1, with D perhaps matching TRBD1 (5 bases). Deletions cut 7 bases from V and 7 bases from J, with 14 bases between. From germline, CDR1 is SQVTM and CDR2 ANQGSEA. CDR3 length equals 12 residues. The CDR3 DNA reads as TGCAGCGCCTCCAGGGTGGGGAATGAGCAGTTCTTC. Translating gives CSASRVGNEQFF.